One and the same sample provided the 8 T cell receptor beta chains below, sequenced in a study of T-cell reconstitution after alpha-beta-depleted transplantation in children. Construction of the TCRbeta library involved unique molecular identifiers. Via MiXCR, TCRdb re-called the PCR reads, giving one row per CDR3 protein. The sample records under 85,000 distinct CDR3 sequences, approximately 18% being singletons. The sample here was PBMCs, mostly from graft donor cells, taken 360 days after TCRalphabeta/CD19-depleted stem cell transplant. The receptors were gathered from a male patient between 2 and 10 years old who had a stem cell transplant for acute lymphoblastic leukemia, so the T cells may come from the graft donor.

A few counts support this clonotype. The CDR3 here is CASSLGALPTGEQYF. CDR3 bases: TGTGCCAGCAGCTTGGGCGCCTTACCTACGGGGGAGCAGTACTTC. The rearrangement uses TRBV5-5 and TRBJ2-7, with D possibly being TRBD2 (5 bases). Germline V gene data show CDR1 as SGHKS and CDR2 as YYEKEE (reference sequence). There are 15 residues in the CDR3. Deletions cut 0 bases from V and 7 bases from J, with 17 bases between.

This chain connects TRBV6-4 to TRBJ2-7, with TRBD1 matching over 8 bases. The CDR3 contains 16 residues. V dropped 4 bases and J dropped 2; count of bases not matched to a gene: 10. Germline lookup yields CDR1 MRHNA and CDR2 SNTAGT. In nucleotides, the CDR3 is TGTGCCAGCAGTGGACAGGGGCTAACCTCTGCCTACGAGCAGTACTTC. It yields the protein CASSGQGLTSAYEQYF.

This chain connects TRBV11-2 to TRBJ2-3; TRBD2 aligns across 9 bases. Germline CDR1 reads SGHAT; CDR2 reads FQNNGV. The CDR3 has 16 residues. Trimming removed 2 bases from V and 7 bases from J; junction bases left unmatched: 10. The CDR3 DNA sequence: TGTGCCAGCAGCTTATGGGCGGCGGGAGGGATACATACGCAGTATTTT. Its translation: CASSLWAAGGIHTQYF.

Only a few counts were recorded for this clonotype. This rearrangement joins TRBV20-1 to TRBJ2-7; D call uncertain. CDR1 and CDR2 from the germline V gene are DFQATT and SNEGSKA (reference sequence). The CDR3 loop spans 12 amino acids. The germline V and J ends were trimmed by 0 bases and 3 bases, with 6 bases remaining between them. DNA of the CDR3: TGCAGTGCTAGAGAAGGGCGCTACGAGCAGTACTTC. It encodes CSAREGRYEQYF.

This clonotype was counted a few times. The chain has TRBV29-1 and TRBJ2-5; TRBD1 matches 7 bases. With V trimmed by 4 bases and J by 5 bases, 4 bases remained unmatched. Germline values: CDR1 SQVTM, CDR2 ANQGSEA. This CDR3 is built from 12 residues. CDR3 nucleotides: TGCAGCGTTGGACAGGGCTGGGAGACCCAGTACTTC. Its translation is CSVGQGWETQYF.

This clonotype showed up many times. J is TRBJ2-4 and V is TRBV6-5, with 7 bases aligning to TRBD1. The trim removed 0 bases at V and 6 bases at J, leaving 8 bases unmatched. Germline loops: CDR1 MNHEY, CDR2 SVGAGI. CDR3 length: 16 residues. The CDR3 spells CASSYSGQTWGNIQYF. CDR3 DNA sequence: TGTGCCAGCAGTTACTCGGGACAGACCTGGGGAAACATTCAGTACTTC.

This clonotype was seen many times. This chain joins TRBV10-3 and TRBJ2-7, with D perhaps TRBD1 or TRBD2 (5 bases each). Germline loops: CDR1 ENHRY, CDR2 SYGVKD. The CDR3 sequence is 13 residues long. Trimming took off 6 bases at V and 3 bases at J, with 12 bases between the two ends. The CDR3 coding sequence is TGTGCCATCAGGAGGGGAGTAGGCTACGAGCAGTACTTC. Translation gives CAIRRGVGYEQYF.

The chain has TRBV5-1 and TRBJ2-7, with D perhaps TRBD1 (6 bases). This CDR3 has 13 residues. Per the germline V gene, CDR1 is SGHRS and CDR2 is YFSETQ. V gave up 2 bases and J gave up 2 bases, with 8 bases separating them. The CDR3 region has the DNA TGCGCCAGCAGCTTAACAGGGCCCTACGAGCAGTACTTC. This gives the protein CASSLTGPYEQYF.